One sample yielded the 20 T cell receptor beta chains listed below, sequenced in a study of alternative splicing in chronic myeloid leukemia remission (dated by TCRdb to the early 2020s). The receptor library was made with bulk RNA-seq. For sequencing, an Illumina HiSeq 2500 was employed. The TruSeq Stranded RNA sample prep kit was used to generate libraries of poly-A-enriched mRNA from an input of approximately 0.9 ug total RNA. The reads were reprocessed in TCRdb, with one entry per CDR3 protein sequence and no accompanying DNA. The sample table shows hundreds of distinct CDR3 sequences, and just over 95% are seen once. Roughly 14% of the sample is in the top ten clones. Sequences were obtained from PBMCs. These receptors were collected from a person between 30 and 50 years old in good health.

The chain has TRBV5-1 and TRBJ1-1; TCRdb calls TRBD1, which cannot be checked without DNA. CDR1 and CDR2 (germline): SGHRS, YFSETQ. This CDR3 comprises 14 residues. CDR3 loop: CASSPDRGPLEAFF.

This rearrangement joins TRBV29-1 to TRBJ2-1. Germline CDR1 SQVTM, CDR2 ANQGSEA. The CDR3 totals 12 residues. CDR3 protein: CSVGDNYNEQFF.

The chain uses TRBV7-2 and TRBJ1-1. Germline CDR1 reads SGHTA; CDR2 reads FQGNSA. This CDR3 has 16 residues. The CDR3 here is CASSPPGHLQNTEAFF.

V usage is TRBV28 and J usage is TRBJ2-5; the TCRdb D gene call, TRBD1, has no DNA to confirm it. The CDR3 is made up of 16 amino acids. The germline V gene has CDR1 MDHEN and CDR2 SYDVKM. The chain's CDR3 is CASSSPLPGTEETQYF.

V gene TRBV19 combines with J gene TRBJ2-1; without DNA, the TCRdb call of TRBD2 cannot be checked. Germline CDR1 reads LNHDA; CDR2 reads SQIVND (reference sequence). The CDR3 spans 16 residues. The chain's CDR3 is CASSSWTSGGAGEQFF.

This sequence joins TRBV10-3 and TRBJ1-2. In germline, CDR1 is ENHRY, CDR2 SYGVKD. The CDR3 extends over 13 amino acids. CDR3 amino acids: CAISGRADYGYTF.

The chain recombines TRBV29-1 with TRBJ1-1. Germline V gene lookup returns CDR1 SQVTM and CDR2 ANQGSEA. This CDR3 spans 13 amino acids. This CDR3 reads CSVVSRVGTEAFF.

This clonotype was observed once. The chain employs TRBV7-8 and TRBJ2-1; TCRdb gives TRBD2 as the D gene, but with no DNA this cannot be confirmed. Per germline, CDR1 SGHVS and CDR2 FQNEAQ. The CDR3 contains 13 residues. The CDR3 sequence: CASSWGIIKEQFF.

CDR3 residues: CASSLKREEETQYF. The chain joins TRBV5-5 to TRBJ2-5; TCRdb designates TRBD2, a call that cannot be tested without DNA. In germline, CDR1 is SGHKS, CDR2 YYEKEE (reference sequence). The length of the CDR3 is 14 residues.

The chain combines TRBV30 with TRBJ1-1. The germline CDR1 and CDR2 sequences are GTSNPN and SVGIG (reference sequence). This CDR3 has 13 amino acids. CDR3 region: CAWSAGSHTEAFF.

This clonotype was seen only once. The rearrangement links TRBV6-5 to TRBJ2-7; checking the TCRdb D call of TRBD2 is not possible without DNA. CDR3 size: 14 residues. Germline V gene lookup returns CDR1 MNHEY and CDR2 SVGAGI. Here the CDR3 reads CASSRTGSSYEQYF.

The genes are TRBV19 and TRBJ1-5. Germline CDR1 LNHDA, CDR2 SQIVND (reference sequence). This CDR3 spans 15 amino acids. The chain's CDR3 is CASSPTPVGNQPQHF.

V is TRBV28 and J is TRBJ1-2; TCRdb returns TRBD1, unconfirmable since there is no DNA. Per germline, CDR1 MDHEN and CDR2 SYDVKM. The CDR3 has 17 residues. CDR3: CASTPPPRVLSNYGYTF.

The chain links TRBV28 to TRBJ1-6. The CDR3 has 14 amino acids. Germline CDR1 is MDHEN and CDR2 is SYDVKM. The CDR3 sequence is CASSGRAINSPLHF.

Only one count was recorded for this clonotype. The V call is TRBV19, the J call TRBJ1-5. The CDR3 contains 14 residues. The germline V gene encodes CDR1 LNHDA and CDR2 SQIVND (reference sequence). The CDR3 reads CASSIRGGNQPQHF.

The chain employs TRBV5-1 and TRBJ1-3. The CDR3 has 15 amino acids. Germline values: CDR1 SGHRS, CDR2 YFSETQ. Here the CDR3 reads CASSRGTDSGNTIYF.

This CDR3 is CSAQLDYSTGVGAFF. The chain employs TRBV20-1 and TRBJ1-1. This CDR3 comprises 15 residues. CDR1 and CDR2 from the germline V gene are DFQATT and SNEGSKA (reference sequence).

This chain joins TRBV21-1 and TRBJ2-2; TCRdb calls TRBD2, which cannot be checked without DNA. TRBV21-1 is deemed a pseudogene. This CDR3 is built from 13 residues. The CDR3: CASSTGRTGELFF.

The chain employs TRBV27 and TRBJ1-1. CDR1 is MNHEY, CDR2 SMNVEV, per germline (reference sequence). The CDR3 has 13 residues. CDR3 residues: CASSLQLNTEAFF.

This clonotype was seen just once. The chain links TRBV25-1 to TRBJ1-2. CDR3 length: 13 amino acids. CDR1 is MGHDK and CDR2 is SYGVNS in the germline V gene. The CDR3: CASSFGTHYGYTF.